This T cell receptor (beta chain) came from a study of blood T cell repertoires in COVID-19. The protocol was immunoSEQ multiplex PCR, while the TCRdb copy is restricted to in-frame clones and leaves out a portion. The sample shows about 320,000 clones, more than 90% of them seen only once. The germline V gene encodes CDR1 MNHEY and CDR2 SVGEGT. Trimming removed 6 bases from V and 4 bases from J; junction bases left unmatched: 14. The CDR3 sequence is 18 residues long. This chain links TRBV6-2 or TRBV6-3 with TRBJ2-5, with 13 bases that match TRBD2. This receptor was taken from a woman aged 25-40 years who had been exposed to COVID-19. The sequenced sample consisted of PBMCs or T cells enriched from blood (not recorded which). This chain's CDR3 is CASSSGTSGARGVETQYF. The CDR3 DNA is TGTGCCAGCAGCTCCGGGACTAGCGGGGCCCGCGGGGTAGAGACCCAGTACTTC.